One sample yielded the 10 T cell receptor beta chains listed below, sequenced in a study of blood T cell repertoires in COVID-19. Profiling relied on immunoSEQ multiplex PCR, and the TCRdb table lists in-frame clones only, not all of them. The sample holds around 45,000 clones; roughly 70% are singletons and the top ten take 6.2%. The sequenced sample was peripheral blood. These receptors all stem from a man aged 80 or over with acute or convalescent COVID-19.

This clone was counted only a few times. The J gene is TRBJ1-5, the V gene TRBV4-2; unclear D gene. Germline loops: CDR1 LGHNA, CDR2 YNFKEQ. The CDR3 sequence is 13 residues long. V lost 4 bases to trimming and J lost 8 bases, with 12 bases between them. In DNA, the CDR3 is TGTGCCAGCAGCCTCCGCCTCGGGGAGCCCCAGCATTTT. Protein sequence: CASSLRLGEPQHF.

The chain is built from TRBV29-1 and TRBJ1-5, with D perhaps TRBD1 (6 bases). CDR1 is SQVTM and CDR2 is ANQGSEA in the germline V gene. The CDR3 totals 12 residues. Between the trimmed V and J ends, which lost 7 bases and 5 bases, there was a span of 12 bases. CDR3 sequence reads: CSAGGADQPQHF. CDR3 nucleotides: TGCAGCGCGGGGGGGGCGGATCAGCCCCAGCATTTT.

The chain couples TRBV9 to TRBJ2-1; 9 bases match TRBD1. V shed 0 bases, J shed 3 bases, and the junction held 4 bases outside the gene matches. CDR3 length equals 16 residues. Germline lookup yields CDR1 SGDLS and CDR2 YYNGEE. The CDR3: CASSVGDRAYYNEQFF. The CDR3 coding sequence is TGTGCCAGCAGCGTAGGGGACAGGGCATACTACAATGAGCAGTTCTTC.

The chain employs TRBV5-6 and TRBJ1-2; D uncertain. Per germline, CDR1 SGHDT and CDR2 YYEEEE. The CDR3 covers 12 residues. Deletions cut 3 bases from V and 8 bases from J, with 11 bases between. The CDR3 nucleotides read TGTGCCAGCAGCTCCCCCTCGGGGGGCTACACCTTC. Translated: CASSSPSGGYTF.

J is TRBJ2-1 and V is TRBV10-1; 11 nucleotides line up with TRBD1. Per germline, CDR1 WNHNN and CDR2 SYGVQD (reference sequence). The trim removed 3 bases at V and 9 bases at J, leaving 7 bases unmatched. This CDR3 contains 15 residues. CDR3 in amino acids: CASSDTDRGLGEQFF. The CDR3 DNA follows: TGCGCCAGCAGTGACACGGACAGGGGGCTCGGTGAGCAGTTCTTC.

DNA for the CDR3: TGTGCCAGCAGCTTCACAGGGAACGAGCAGTACTTC. It codes for CASSFTGNEQYF. The V gene is TRBV7-6, the J gene TRBJ2-7; the D gene is possibly TRBD1 (6 bases). The V end was cut by 3 bases, the J end by 5 bases, with 8 bases between. Germline CDR1 is SGHVS and CDR2 is FNYEAQ. The CDR3 covers 12 residues.

This clone showed up just a few times. The CDR3 bases are TGTGCCAGCACACCCGGGGGGGACGGATCACCCCTCCACTTT. Amino acids: CASTPGGDGSPLHF. V is TRBV6-5 and J is TRBJ1-6, with D possibly being TRBD1 (5 bases). V was clipped by 7 bases and J by 10 bases, with 17 bases between them. The V gene's germline CDR1 is MNHEY and CDR2 SVGAGI. This CDR3 has 14 amino acids.

This clone was found a few times. This chain connects TRBV19 to TRBJ1-2; D unclear. The CDR3 covers 12 residues. The germline V gene has CDR1 LNHDA and CDR2 SQIVND (reference sequence). The CDR3 region is CAGGVGVSGYTF. The CDR3 region has the DNA TGTGCGGGCGGGGTCGGGGTTAGTGGCTACACCTTC.

The chain is built from TRBV28 and TRBJ2-7; the D gene is possibly TRBD2 (6 bases). Germline V lookup: CDR1 MDHEN, CDR2 SYDVKM. The CDR3 loop spans 15 amino acids. Between the trimmed V and J ends, which lost 6 bases and 2 bases, there was a span of 17 bases. Written as DNA, the CDR3 is TGTGCCAGCAGAAGGGGTGGAGGGGATACCTACGAGCAGTACTTC. Its translation is CASRRGGGDTYEQYF.

This chain joins TRBV2 and TRBJ2-1, with 11 bases lining up with TRBD2. CDR3 length: 15 amino acids. CDR1 and CDR2 from the germline V gene are SNHLY and FYNNEI. After removal of 7 bases from V and 7 bases from J, the junction contained 9 bases not matched to a gene. As DNA, the CDR3 is TGTGCCAGCATCCGTTCTAGCGGGGGGAGAAATGAGCAGTTCTTC. As protein: CASIRSSGGRNEQFF.